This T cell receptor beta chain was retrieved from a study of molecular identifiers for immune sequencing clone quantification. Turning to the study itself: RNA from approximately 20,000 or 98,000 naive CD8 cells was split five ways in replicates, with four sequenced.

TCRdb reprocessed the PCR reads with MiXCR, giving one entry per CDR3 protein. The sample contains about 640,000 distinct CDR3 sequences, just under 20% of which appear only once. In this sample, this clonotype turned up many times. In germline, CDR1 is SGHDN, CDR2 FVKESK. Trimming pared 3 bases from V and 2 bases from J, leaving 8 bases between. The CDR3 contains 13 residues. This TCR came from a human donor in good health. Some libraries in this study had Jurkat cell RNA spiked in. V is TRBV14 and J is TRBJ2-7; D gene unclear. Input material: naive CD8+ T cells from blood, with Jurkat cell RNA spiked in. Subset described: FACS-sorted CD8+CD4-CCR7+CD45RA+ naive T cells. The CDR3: CASSHQLPYEQYF. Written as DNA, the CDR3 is TGTGCCAGCAGCCATCAGCTCCCCTACGAGCAGTACTTC.